This TCR beta chain appears in the sequencing data of a study of identical twins. Regarding the study as a whole: Beta out-of-frame sequences showed weaker excess twin sharing.

Through template switching, a universal primer site was introduced, and the cDNA contained unique molecular identifiers. TCRdb re-called the 5' RACE reads through MiXCR, storing one row per CDR3 protein. In the table there are around 160,000 distinct CDR3 sequences, under 4.5% of which are singletons. Germline V gene sequence: CDR1 SGHTA, CDR2 FQGNSA. The CDR3 is 13 residues long. Trimming removed 9 bases at V and 4 bases at J, with 14 bases between. This clonotype has a count of ten or more. The antigen is unknown. This clonotype was sampled from a man between 18 and 35 years old in good health. The sample was memory T cells sorted from blood. The rearrangement uses TRBV7-2 and TRBJ2-3, with D unresolved. This CDR3 is CARGGPTADTQYF. In DNA form, the CDR3 reads TGTGCCAGGGGCGGACCAACGGCAGATACGCAGTATTTT.